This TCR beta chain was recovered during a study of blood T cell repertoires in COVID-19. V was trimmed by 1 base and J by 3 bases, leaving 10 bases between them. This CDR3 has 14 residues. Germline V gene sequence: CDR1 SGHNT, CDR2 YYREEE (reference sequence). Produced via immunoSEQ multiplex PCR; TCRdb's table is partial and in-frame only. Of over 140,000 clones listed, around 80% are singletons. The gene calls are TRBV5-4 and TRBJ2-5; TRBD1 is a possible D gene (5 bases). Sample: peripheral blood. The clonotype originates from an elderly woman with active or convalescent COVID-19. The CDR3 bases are TGTGCCAGCAGCTTGAGTCAGGGTAAAGAGACCCAGTACTTC. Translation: CASSLSQGKETQYF.